The entry below describes one TCR beta chain. Antigen unknown. A universal primer binding site was introduced by template switching. The final cDNA contained unique molecular identifiers. TCRdb redid the calling of the 5' RACE reads with MiXCR, one entry per CDR3 protein. The repertoire holds hundreds of thousands of distinct CDR3 sequences, around 5.7% seen once, with 1.5% to 2% in the top ten. CDR1 SGHTA and CDR2 FQGTGA come from the germline V gene. Trimming at V came to 5 bases and at J to 1 base, leaving 7 bases not matched to a gene. CDR3 length equals 16 residues. These data are taken from a study of identical twins. Whole-study results and caveats: A lower insertion count was a feature of abundant cord blood beta clonotypes, with no such feature in memory repertoires.

Sequences were obtained from naive T cells sorted from blood. The sequence derives from a man between 18 and 35 years old in good health. The gene calls are TRBV7-3 and TRBJ2-5; 10 bases match TRBD2. The CDR3 protein is CASSPFGLAVQETQYF. The CDR3 DNA reads as TGTGCCAGCAGCCCCTTTGGACTAGCGGTCCAAGAGACCCAGTACTTC.